Only a few counts were recorded for the clone carrying this T cell receptor (beta chain). The entry originates in a study of T-cell memory formation after mild COVID-19. Trimming at V came to 3 bases and at J to 3 bases, leaving 8 bases not matched to a gene. The CDR3 totals 16 residues. Germline CDR1 reads MGHRA; CDR2 reads YSYEKL. TCRdb called the 5' RACE reads again in MiXCR, with one record for every CDR3 protein. This sample yields 350,000 or so distinct CDR3 sequences, of which 20% to 25% are seen a single time; roughly an eighth belongs to the top ten. This TCR was recovered from an adult woman who had mild COVID-19 (a few samples of this study predate the infection). Cell type and time point are not known. Sequences were obtained from PBMCs or a T cell subset sorted from them (not recorded which). The V call is TRBV4-1, the J call TRBJ2-4; 7 bases align to TRBD1. The CDR3 DNA follows: TGCGCCAGCAGCCACCCGATACGACAGGGCAAAAACATTCAGTACTTC. It translates to CASSHPIRQGKNIQYF.